This T cell receptor beta chain comes out of a study of T cell responses to AZD1222 COVID-19 vaccine. Points from the study as a whole: Reports indicate that nearly half of spike-specific TCRs are directed at unmutated variant regions. No repertoire was sampled before or during the peak T cell response, only after it.

The germline gives CDR1 LNHDA, CDR2 SQIVND (reference sequence). Deletions cut 3 bases from V and 6 bases from J, with 6 bases between. The CDR3 contains 11 residues. To note about this clone: Its specificity is not known.

Method: immunoSEQ multiplex PCR; TCRdb's copy keeps in-frame clones and lacks some. The table has 110,000 to 150,000 clones, approximately 93% seen once; the top ten hold more than 0.7%. This sequence originates from an adult in good health. This chain links TRBV19 with TRBJ2-7, with D possibly called TRBD1 or TRBD2 (5 bases each). This sample comprised peripheral blood, obtained on day 0 of MenACWY control vaccination. The CDR3 loop is CASSMGVEQYF. The CDR3 region has the DNA TGTGCCAGTAGTATGGGGGTCGAGCAGTACTTC.